What follows are 32 T cell receptor beta chains derived from one specimen sequenced in a study of shared clonotypes between healthy human individuals. This table comes from immunoSEQ multiplex PCR, and its TCRdb copy is limited to in-frame clones, with some not included. This table holds approximately 2,200,000 clones, under 95% found once. CD45RO-negative cells were positively selected for CCR7, leaving out terminally differentiated effector memory CD45RA+ cells. Sequenced: naive CD8+ T cells from PBMCs. The origin of the receptors is a man younger than 35 in good health. Some clones in this sample may be carry-over from other donors' samples.

V usage is TRBV11-2 and J usage is TRBJ1-2; D is perhaps TRBD1 (5 bases). The CDR3 runs 13 residues. Germline V CDR1 and CDR2: SGHAT, FQNNGV. Trimming pared 3 bases from V and 5 bases from J, leaving 10 bases between. The CDR3 here is CASSFGEGYGYTF. CDR3 nucleotide sequence: TGTGCCAGCAGCTTCGGGGAGGGGTATGGCTACACCTTC.

The V and J genes are TRBV6-1 and TRBJ1-4, with D perhaps matching TRBD1 (5 bases). The CDR3 has 14 amino acids. Deletions cut 2 bases from V and 11 bases from J, with 15 bases between. Germline CDR1 reads MNHNS; CDR2 reads SASEGT. CDR3: CASSEWRLEGKLFF. The CDR3 DNA follows: TGTGCCAGCAGTGAATGGCGGCTCGAGGGGAAACTGTTTTTT.

Notes on this clone: Within the sample, other DNA sequences also encode this same CDR3. The chain links TRBV6-1 to TRBJ1-1; D gene ambiguous. Trimming pared 4 bases from V and 6 bases from J, leaving 6 bases between. The CDR3 length is 11 residues. Germline V gives CDR1 MNHNS, CDR2 SASEGT. CDR3 sequence reads: CASSVSSEAFF. The CDR3 bases are TGTGCCAGCAGTGTTTCATCTGAAGCTTTCTTT.

The gene calls are TRBV7-9 and TRBJ2-1, with TRBD2 identical over 10 bases. With V trimmed by 0 bases and J by 10 bases, 15 bases remained unmatched. The CDR3 length is 18 residues. Germline lookup yields CDR1 SEHNR and CDR2 FQNEAQ (reference sequence). In DNA, the CDR3 is TGTGCCAGCAGCTTAGCGGATCTCAGCGGGAGGGGGCGTAGGGAGCAGTTCTTC. Translated, it gives CASSLADLSGRGRREQFF.

This sequence joins TRBV5-6 and TRBJ2-1; possibly TRBD1 for D (6 bases). The CDR3 is made up of 17 amino acids. The V and J ends lost 4 bases and 5 bases respectively, with 22 bases between them. In germline, CDR1 is SGHDT, CDR2 YYEEEE. The CDR3 sequence: CASSPGQKEMVDNEQFF. DNA for the CDR3: TGTGCCAGCAGCCCCGGACAGAAGGAGATGGTAGACAATGAGCAGTTCTTC.

CDR3 in DNA: TGTGCCAGCAGTGTGGACCGAGATGTGGGGACCCAGTACTTC. Residues: CASSVDRDVGTQYF. The rearrangement joins TRBV13 to TRBJ2-5, with unresolved D. The germline V gene encodes CDR1 PRHDT and CDR2 FYEKMQ (reference sequence). V was pared by 6 bases and J by 7 bases, with 18 bases between. The CDR3 extends over 14 amino acids.

This clone was detected once. The gene calls are TRBV2 and TRBJ2-5; 7 nucleotides line up with TRBD1. The CDR3 sequence is 15 residues long. V trimming: 4 bases; J trimming: 5 bases; junction bases outside the gene matches: 10. Germline V gene lookup returns CDR1 SNHLY and CDR2 FYNNEI. Here the CDR3 reads CASSAEEGRGETQYF. The DNA for the CDR3 is TGTGCCAGCAGTGCGGAGGAAGGCAGGGGGGAGACCCAGTACTTC.

The chain has TRBV13 and TRBJ1-4, with a weak D call TRBD1 (6 bases). The CDR3 sequence is 13 residues long. The V end was cut by 6 bases, the J end by 7 bases, with 12 bases between. Germline loops: CDR1 PRHDT, CDR2 FYEKMQ (reference sequence). The CDR3 spells CASSWGQLEKLFF. The CDR3 nucleotides are TGTGCCAGCAGTTGGGGGCAGCTTGAAAAACTGTTTTTT.

V usage is TRBV28 and J usage is TRBJ1-5, with D perhaps matching TRBD1 (5 bases). From germline, CDR1 is MDHEN and CDR2 SYDVKM. This CDR3 region has 18 residues. Trimming took off 6 bases at V and 0 bases at J, with 21 bases between the two ends. The CDR3 nucleotides are TGTGCCAGCAGCTTCTCTCGGGACGGAAAATATAGCAATCAGCCCCAGCATTTT. Translated: CASSFSRDGKYSNQPQHF. The whole variable domain, filled in from reference TRBV28 and TRBJ1-5, reads DVKVTQSSRYLVKRTGEKVFLECVQDMDHENMFWYRQDPGLGLRLIYFSYDVKMKEKGDIPEGYSVSREKKERFSLILESASTNQTSMYLCASSFSRDGKYSNQPQHFGDGTRLSIL.

The chain employs TRBV6-5 and TRBJ2-3; 7 nucleotides match TRBD2. Trimming took 9 bases from V and 2 from J; bases not matched to a gene: 8. This CDR3 is 14 amino acids long. Looked up from germline, CDR1 is MNHEY and CDR2 is SVGAGI. The CDR3 DNA is TGTGCCAGTACGAACGGGAGGAACACAGATACGCAGTATTTT. It is translated as CASTNGRNTDTQYF.

The rearrangement uses TRBV14 and TRBJ1-5; D remains ambiguous. The CDR3 loop spans 17 amino acids. V was pared by 4 bases and J by 0 bases, with 16 bases between. Germline lookup yields CDR1 SGHDN and CDR2 FVKESK. Here the CDR3 reads CASSRLSRTLSNQPQHF. Written as DNA, the CDR3 is TGTGCCAGCAGCCGCCTCAGTAGGACTCTTAGCAATCAGCCCCAGCATTTT.

The rearrangement uses TRBV12-5 and TRBJ1-2; weak D call: TRBD1 (6 bases). The CDR3 spans 15 residues. Germline CDR1 and CDR2: LGHNT and FRNRAP. Between the trimmed V and J ends, which lost 7 bases and 3 bases, there was a span of 18 bases. The chain's CDR3 is CASASGQTAYYGYTF. CDR3 sequence (DNA): TGTGCTAGTGCCTCAGGACAGACCGCTTACTATGGCTACACCTTC.

This chain uses TRBV10-3 with TRBJ1-5; D uncertain. This CDR3 region has 15 residues. V lost 1 base, J lost 4 bases, and 11 bases lay in between. Germline V gene data show CDR1 as ENHRY and CDR2 as SYGVKD. The DNA of the CDR3 is TGTGCCATCAGTGAGTTGGGTGTGGGGAATCAGCCCCAGCATTTT. Translated, it gives CAISELGVGNQPQHF.

The chain is built from TRBV28 and TRBJ1-2; D possibly corresponds to TRBD1 (6 bases). This CDR3 has 13 amino acids. V gave up 10 bases and J gave up 4 bases, with 16 bases separating them. Germline CDR1 and CDR2: MDHEN and SYDVKM. The CDR3 is CATSGGGSYGYTF. The CDR3 DNA is TGTGCCACCTCTGGGGGGGGCTCCTATGGCTACACCTTC.

V gene TRBV27 combines with J gene TRBJ2-7; TRBD2 matches 8 bases. V dropped 8 bases and J dropped 8; count of bases not matched to a gene: 14. This CDR3 contains 14 residues. CDR1 and CDR2 from the germline V gene are MNHEY and SMNVEV (reference sequence). CDR3 DNA: TGTGCCAGCGCTCGGGGCGGGAGGCCCTCCCAGCAGTACTTC. Protein sequence: CASARGGRPSQQYF.

The sample holds one count of this clone. Within the sample, other DNA sequences also encode this same CDR3. The rearrangement joins TRBV28 to TRBJ1-5; no clear D gene. CDR1 is MDHEN and CDR2 is SYDVKM in the germline V gene. Deletions cut 2 bases from V and 3 bases from J, with 2 bases between. There are 12 residues in the CDR3. As DNA, the CDR3 is TGTGCCAGCAGTTTAAACAATCAGCCCCAGCATTTT. Encoded protein: CASSLNNQPQHF.

V gene TRBV19 combines with J gene TRBJ1-1; 9 bases are shared with TRBD1. Trimming cost V 7 bases and J 1 base; bases outside gene matches: 16. This CDR3 has 18 residues. Germline V CDR1 and CDR2: LNHDA, SQIVND (reference sequence). The CDR3 DNA is TGTGCCAGTACACCGGGACAGGGTTTCGTTTGGGCGAACACTGAAGCTTTCTTT. This translates into CASTPGQGFVWANTEAFF.

The CDR3 DNA follows: TGTGCCAGCAGCTTTGGGGTGATCTCGGTCCGTACTAATGAAAAACTGTTTTTT. This encodes CASSFGVISVRTNEKLFF. J is TRBJ1-4 and V is TRBV11-2; the D is unclear. V dropped 3 bases and J dropped 2 bases, with 19 bases sitting between them. Germline CDR1 reads SGHAT; CDR2 reads FQNNGV. The length of the CDR3 is 18 residues.

The chain is built from TRBV9 and TRBJ2-1, with D perhaps TRBD1 (5 bases). Germline V lookup: CDR1 SGDLS, CDR2 YYNGEE. V was shortened by 1 base and J by 8 bases, with 10 bases between the two germline ends. The CDR3 extends over 13 amino acids. The CDR3 coding sequence is TGTGCCAGCAGCGTATTTCAGGGCCATGAGCAGTTCTTC. It is translated as CASSVFQGHEQFF.

With respect to this clone: Other DNA sequences in the sample encode the same CDR3. V and J are TRBV5-4 and TRBJ2-2, with 10 nucleotides matching TRBD1. The CDR3 length is 15 residues. Germline V gives CDR1 SGHNT, CDR2 YYREEE (reference sequence). The J segment lost 4 bases and the V segment lost 0 bases, leaving 0 bases of the junction unmatched. CDR3 loop: CASSLGQGATGELFF. Written as DNA, the CDR3 is TGTGCCAGCAGCTTGGGACAGGGGGCCACCGGGGAGCTGTTTTTT.

The chain combines TRBV29-1 with TRBJ2-1; TRBD2 matches 8 bases. This CDR3 comprises 17 residues. The germline CDR1 and CDR2 sequences are SQVTM and ANQGSEA. The ends lost 1 base at V and 4 bases at J; junction bases unmatched: 12. The CDR3 region has the DNA TGCAGCGTTGAAGGTCGATCCACTAGCGGCCATTACAATGAGCAGTTCTTC. As protein: CSVEGRSTSGHYNEQFF.

This sequence joins TRBV9 and TRBJ2-6, with D unresolved. The ends were cut back, 0 bases at V and 5 bases at J, with 6 bases in the middle. This CDR3 contains 14 residues. The germline V gene encodes CDR1 SGDLS and CDR2 YYNGEE. The CDR3 protein is CASSVGRRANVLTF. DNA of the CDR3: TGTGCCAGCAGCGTAGGGAGACGGGCCAACGTCCTGACTTTC.

The chain joins TRBV6-1 to TRBJ1-3, with TRBD1 as a possible D gene (5 bases). Germline loops: CDR1 MNHNS, CDR2 SASEGT. CDR3 size: 17 residues. The germline V and J ends were trimmed by 3 bases and 0 bases, with 15 bases remaining between them. CDR3 residues: CASSEGPDFSSGNTIYF. CDR3 DNA sequence: TGTGCCAGCAGTGAGGGACCGGACTTCAGCTCTGGAAACACCATATATTTT.

On this clone itself: Other DNA variants within this sample encode the same CDR3. This chain links TRBV28 with TRBJ1-5; D is undetermined. V was shortened by 6 bases and J by 3 bases, with 12 bases between the two germline ends. CDR3 length equals 14 residues. Germline CDR1 and CDR2: MDHEN and SYDVKM. CDR3 bases: TGTGCCAGCAGCCTCCGGGTCTCCAATCAGCCCCAGCATTTT. It yields the protein CASSLRVSNQPQHF. The full variable domain, rest sourced from reference TRBV28 and TRBJ1-5, is DVKVTQSSRYLVKRTGEKVFLECVQDMDHENMFWYRQDPGLGLRLIYFSYDVKMKEKGDIPEGYSVSREKKERFSLILESASTNQTSMYLCASSLRVSNQPQHFGDGTRLSIL.

The J gene is TRBJ1-5, the V gene TRBV7-9; no clear D. CDR1 SEHNR and CDR2 FQNEAQ come from the germline V gene (reference sequence). This CDR3 has 13 residues. The V end lost 3 bases, the J end lost 3 bases, and 6 bases lay between the germline ends. CDR3 region: CASSFGHNQPQHF. CDR3 bases: TGTGCCAGCAGCTTTGGGCACAATCAGCCCCAGCATTTT.

In this sample, this clone turned up a few times. The chain combines TRBV2 with TRBJ1-2; no clear D. The CDR3 covers 13 residues. CDR1 SNHLY and CDR2 FYNNEI come from the germline V gene. V was clipped by 5 bases and J by 8 bases, with 15 bases between them. CDR3 protein: CASSSDGPPGYTF. The CDR3 DNA is TGTGCCAGCAGTTCCGACGGTCCGCCGGGCTACACCTTC.

The rearrangement uses TRBV19 and TRBJ2-7; D call uncertain. The CDR3 consists of 14 residues. V was cut by 2 bases and J by 1 base, with 9 bases left in between. Germline CDR1 LNHDA, CDR2 SQIVND (reference sequence). CDR3 in amino acids: CASSIKASSYEQYF. Written as DNA, the CDR3 is TGTGCCAGTAGTATAAAGGCTTCTTCCTACGAGCAGTACTTC.

V usage is TRBV7-9 and J usage is TRBJ2-7; no firm D call. Per germline, CDR1 SEHNR and CDR2 FQNEAQ (reference sequence). V was shortened by 0 bases and J by 0 bases, with 12 bases between the two germline ends. CDR3 length: 16 amino acids. The CDR3 nucleotides are TGTGCCAGCAGCTTAGCTGCAGGCCCAAGCTCCTACGAGCAGTACTTC. Translation gives CASSLAAGPSSYEQYF.

V gene TRBV7-9 combines with J gene TRBJ2-7; 8 bases match TRBD2. Germline V gene data show CDR1 as SEHNR and CDR2 as FQNEAQ (reference sequence). Trimming cost V 1 base and J 4 bases; bases outside gene matches: 9. The CDR3 is 16 amino acids. The CDR3 protein is CASSLVDGRAGYEQYF. DNA for the CDR3: TGTGCCAGCAGCTTAGTAGACGGGAGGGCCGGGTACGAGCAGTACTTC.

This chain connects TRBV15 to TRBJ1-5; D uncertain. The germline V gene encodes CDR1 LNHNV and CDR2 YYDKDF (reference sequence). V lost 5 bases and J lost 1, with 12 bases in between. The CDR3 is made up of 15 amino acids. In DNA form, the CDR3 reads TGTGCCACCAGCCCCGAGGGCAGCAGCAATCAGCCCCAGCATTTT. This translates into CATSPEGSSNQPQHF.

The chain couples TRBV2 to TRBJ2-7; D remains unclear. The CDR3 runs 13 residues. Germline assignment: CDR1 SNHLY and CDR2 FYNNEI. Trimming took off 3 bases at V and 5 bases at J, with 11 bases between the two ends. CDR3 amino acids: CASSENLGDEQYF. CDR3 DNA sequence: TGTGCCAGCAGTGAGAATCTAGGCGACGAGCAGTACTTC. The full variable domain, rest sourced from reference TRBV2 and TRBJ2-7, is EPEVTQTPSHQVTQMGQEVILRCVPISNHLYFYWYRQILGQKVEFLVSFYNNEISEKSEIFDDQFSVERPDGSNFTLKIRSTKLEDSAMYFCASSENLGDEQYFGPGTRLTVT.

The gene calls are TRBV4-3 and TRBJ2-1, with 9 bases aligning to TRBD1. The V segment lost 4 bases and the J segment 7 bases; nucleotides outside the gene matches: 2. Germline-derived CDR1 and CDR2 are LGHNA and YSLEER. The CDR3 is 13 amino acids. The CDR3 DNA reads as TGCGCCAGCAGCCGGACAGGGGAGAATGAGCAGTTCTTC. The encoded protein is CASSRTGENEQFF.